One and the same sample provided the 21 T cell receptor beta chains below, sequenced in a study of blood T cells in healthy people across ages. It was with a sample-barcoded 5' primer and a J-beta primer mix that a second PCR of roughly 7 to 12 cycles was run. TCRdb called the 5' RACE reads again in MiXCR, with one record for every CDR3 protein. The data show 1.5 million to 2 million distinct CDR3 sequences, roughly 27% seen once. Specimen: blood. The origin of the receptors is a woman aged 30 to 39 in good health.

This clonotype has only a few counts. The chain carries TRBV28 and TRBJ1-1, with TRBD1 matching over 11 bases. The CDR3 length is 14 residues. Germline trimming cut 2 bases from V and 6 bases from J; bases unmatched to any gene: 2. Germline V gene lookup returns CDR1 MDHEN and CDR2 SYDVKM. CDR3 in DNA: TGTGCCAGCAGTTTACGGGGACAGGGGGCTGAAGCTTTCTTT. Protein product: CASSLRGQGAEAFF. The variable domain in full, completed from reference TRBV28 and TRBJ1-1, reads DVKVTQSSRYLVKRTGEKVFLECVQDMDHENMFWYRQDPGLGLRLIYFSYDVKMKEKGDIPEGYSVSREKKERFSLILESASTNQTSMYLCASSLRGQGAEAFFGQGTRLTVV.

CDR3 region: CSVEGELGTEAFF. CDR3 nucleotide sequence: TGCAGCGTTGAAGGGGAATTAGGGACTGAAGCTTTCTTT. V and J are TRBV29-1 and TRBJ1-1; D is uncertain. The CDR3 spans 13 residues. The V gene's germline CDR1 is SQVTM and CDR2 ANQGSEA. V gave up 1 base and J gave up 5 bases, with 11 bases separating them.

This clonotype was seen more than once but under ten times. The chain has TRBV6-2 or TRBV6-3 and TRBJ1-6; the D is unclear. V lost 6 bases to trimming and J lost 8 bases, with 14 bases between them. Germline CDR1 reads MNHEY; CDR2 reads SVGEGT. The CDR3 is made up of 14 amino acids. The CDR3 sequence is CASSPQHPDSPLHF. The CDR3 DNA sequence: TGTGCCAGCAGCCCACAGCATCCAGATTCACCCCTCCACTTT.

This clonotype was counted a single time. The V call is TRBV20-1, the J call TRBJ2-3; no clear D. The V gene lost 0 bases and the J gene lost 7 bases, with 20 bases spanning the gap. This CDR3 has 16 amino acids. Germline values: CDR1 DFQATT, CDR2 SNEGSKA (reference sequence). CDR3 sequence (DNA): TGCAGTGCTAGAGATCGAACCCCTAAAGTCACCTATACGCAGTATTTT. Translated, it gives CSARDRTPKVTYTQYF.

The chain is built from TRBV5-1 and TRBJ1-2; D uncertain. This CDR3 has 14 amino acids. Trimming pared 3 bases from V and 10 bases from J, leaving 19 bases between. Germline V lookup: CDR1 SGHRS, CDR2 YFSETQ. CDR3: CASSSAGPEKDYTF. As DNA, the CDR3 is TGCGCCAGCAGCTCGGCAGGACCTGAGAAGGACTACACCTTC.

The chain carries TRBV25-1 and TRBJ1-2, with D unclear. CDR1 and CDR2 from the germline V gene are MGHDK and SYGVNS. V was pared by 4 bases and J by 0 bases, with 9 bases between. The CDR3 is 14 residues long. CDR3 nucleotide sequence: TGTGCCAGCAGTGGGGGTGTAGCTAACTATGGCTACACCTTC. This codes for CASSGGVANYGYTF.

This clonotype was seen ten or more times. V and J are TRBV5-1 and TRBJ2-1; TRBD2 aligns across 14 bases. V lost 4 bases, J lost 7 bases, and 10 bases stayed unmatched. From germline, CDR1 is SGHRS and CDR2 YFSETQ. CDR3 size: 17 residues. CDR3 sequence reads: CASSNGLAGGTRNEQFF. CDR3 sequence (DNA): TGCGCCAGCAGCAACGGACTAGCGGGAGGTACGAGGAATGAGCAGTTCTTC.

This clonotype was observed a few times. This chain's CDR3 is CATKAGRGNYGYTF. The DNA of the CDR3 is TGTGCCACCAAAGCGGGGAGAGGTAACTATGGCTACACCTTC. V is TRBV24-1 and J is TRBJ1-2; D remains unclear. The CDR3 is 14 amino acids. The V end lost 8 bases, the J end lost 1 base, and 13 bases lay between the germline ends. Germline V gene lookup returns CDR1 KGHDR and CDR2 SFDVKD.

This clonotype was counted ten times or more. This chain connects TRBV2 to TRBJ2-7, with D unclear. Germline CDR1 SNHLY, CDR2 FYNNEI. The V end was cut by 3 bases, the J end by 2 bases, with 11 bases between. This CDR3 region has 14 residues. CDR3 residues: CASSDLIKTYEQYF. For the CDR3, the DNA is TGTGCCAGCAGTGATTTAATAAAAACCTACGAGCAGTACTTC.

The rearrangement joins TRBV29-1 to TRBJ1-1, with D unclear. Deletions cut 0 bases from V and 0 bases from J, with 14 bases between. Germline V lookup: CDR1 SQVTM, CDR2 ANQGSEA. CDR3 length: 16 residues. This CDR3 is CSVEDFGKNMNTEAFF. DNA for the CDR3: TGCAGCGTTGAAGATTTCGGGAAGAACATGAACACTGAAGCTTTCTTT.

This clonotype was seen a few times. V gene TRBV4-2 combines with J gene TRBJ2-1; D is undetermined. This CDR3 contains 12 residues. V lost 0 bases to trimming and J lost 10 bases, with 7 bases between them. Germline CDR1 LGHNA, CDR2 YNFKEQ. Here the CDR3 DNA reads TGTGCCAGCAGCCAAGATGCAGGAGAGCAGTTCTTC. This translates into CASSQDAGEQFF.

The chain carries TRBV10-1 and TRBJ1-6; 8 bases line up with TRBD1. The germline V gene has CDR1 WNHNN and CDR2 SYGVQD (reference sequence). The CDR3 has 14 residues. The V and J ends lost 8 bases and 9 bases, in that order; junction bases with no gene match: 9. In DNA, the CDR3 is TGCGCCAGCTCCTCGACAGGGGTCGGTTCACCCCTCCACTTT. It encodes CASSSTGVGSPLHF.

The V call is TRBV20-1, the J call TRBJ2-3, with TRBD1 identical over 8 bases. V lost 6 bases and J lost 1; bases outside the gene matches: 15. The CDR3 spans 17 residues. CDR1 is DFQATT, CDR2 SNEGSKA, per germline (reference sequence). The CDR3 spells CSAPGTGEFWGTDTQYF. The CDR3 coding sequence is TGCAGTGCCCCCGGGACAGGAGAGTTTTGGGGCACAGATACGCAGTATTTT.

A remark on this clonotype: Sequence at one end of the junction differs from germline and may be a read error. This sequence joins TRBV18 and TRBJ2-2; the D gene could be TRBD1 or TRBD2 (5 bases each). The CDR3 spans 16 residues. From germline, CDR1 is KGHSH and CDR2 LQKENI. CDR3 coding DNA: TGTGCCGGCTCGCGTGGGACGGACTCGAACACCGGGGAGCTGTTTTTT. Amino acids: CAGSRGTDSNTGELFF.

This clonotype was seen a handful of times. The rearrangement joins TRBV11-2 to TRBJ2-7; D may be TRBD2 (7 bases). Trimming cost V 5 bases and J 4 bases, with 18 bases left between them. The CDR3 is made up of 15 amino acids. Germline V gene sequence: CDR1 SGHAT, CDR2 FQNNGV. The CDR3, as DNA: TGTGCCAGCAGCCGAAGGGTCGGGGGGCGGTACGAGCAGTACTTC. It specifies CASSRRVGGRYEQYF.

The chain combines TRBV5-1 with TRBJ2-7, with D possibly called TRBD1 or TRBD2 (6 bases each). The CDR3 runs 15 residues. V was cut by 5 bases and J by 2 bases, with 17 bases left in between. The germline V gene encodes CDR1 SGHRS and CDR2 YFSETQ. The CDR3 coding sequence is TGCGCCAGCAGGGAGGGACATCAATCAACCTACGAGCAGTACTTC. Encoded protein: CASREGHQSTYEQYF.

J is TRBJ1-5 and V is TRBV6-1; 7 bases fit TRBD1. The V gene's germline CDR1 is MNHNS and CDR2 SASEGT. The CDR3 contains 16 residues. V lost 6 bases, J lost 2 bases, and 10 bases stayed unmatched. CDR3 sequence (DNA): TGTGCCAGCAGGGAGGGGACAGCCTTTCGCAATCAGCCCCAGCATTTT. Translating it yields CASREGTAFRNQPQHF.

This clonotype showed up just a few times. This chain uses TRBV6-2 or TRBV6-3 with TRBJ1-2; D gene unclear. The germline V gene encodes CDR1 MNHEY and CDR2 SVGEGT. Trimming took 0 bases from V and 8 from J, leaving 10 bases between them. The length of the CDR3 is 13 residues. The CDR3 DNA is TGTGCCAGCAGTTACTCGACTCTCCTAGGCTACACCTTC. Translated: CASSYSTLLGYTF.

This clonotype showed up just a few times. V gene TRBV20-1 combines with J gene TRBJ2-5, with D tentatively TRBD1 or TRBD2 (5 bases each). Germline CDR1 and CDR2: DFQATT and SNEGSKA (reference sequence). With 4 bases removed from V and 1 base from J, the gap between germline ends came to 19 bases. The CDR3 has 16 amino acids. In DNA form, the CDR3 reads TGCAGTGCTATTCCCCCCTCGGGGACGACCCAAGAGACCCAGTACTTC. Its protein product is CSAIPPSGTTQETQYF.

The J gene is TRBJ1-1, the V gene TRBV29-1, with D unresolved. V was shortened by 7 bases and J by 4 bases, with 16 bases between the two germline ends. The CDR3 sequence is 13 residues long. Germline V gives CDR1 SQVTM, CDR2 ANQGSEA. In DNA, the CDR3 is TGCAGCGGGCTGCCGTCCGAGGGCACTGAAGCTTTCTTT. Amino acids: CSGLPSEGTEAFF.

This clonotype was recorded at least ten times. The chain is built from TRBV6-6 and TRBJ2-3; D tentatively fits TRBD1 or TRBD2 (7 bases each). Germline CDR1 MNHNY, CDR2 SVGAGI (reference sequence). V lost 7 bases to trimming and J lost 8 bases, with 25 bases between them. The CDR3 is 16 residues long. DNA for the CDR3: TGTGCCAGCATTCCTGGGGGACAGAAAGGCGGGGGTACGCAGTATTTT. Translating gives CASIPGGQKGGGTQYF.